Below are 20 T cell receptor beta chains sequenced from a single sample in a study of blood T cell repertoires in COVID-19. Using immunoSEQ multiplex PCR, the repertoire was profiled, and TCRdb retains in-frame clones only, with some absent. The table has around 190,000 clones, roughly 85% seen once. Sequenced input: PBMCs or T cells enriched from blood (not recorded which). These TCRs come from a woman under 30 who had recovered from COVID-19.

This clone was counted once. V is TRBV2 and J is TRBJ1-2, with D possibly TRBD1 on 6 matching bases. CDR1 and CDR2 from the germline V gene are SNHLY and FYNNEI. This CDR3 region has 15 residues. V lost 5 bases and J 4 bases, leaving 17 bases between the germline ends. The CDR3 DNA follows: TGTGCCAGCAGTCAGAACAGGGAGGGGGTCTATGGCTACACCTTC. This encodes CASSQNREGVYGYTF.

The chain is built from TRBV6-5 and TRBJ2-7, with 8 nucleotides matching TRBD2. Trimming at V came to 6 bases and at J to 2 bases, leaving 9 bases not matched to a gene. This CDR3 spans 15 amino acids. Germline CDR1 reads MNHEY; CDR2 reads SVGAGI. The CDR3 here is CASSREGETTYEQYF. Written as DNA, the CDR3 is TGTGCCAGCAGCCGGGAGGGGGAAACAACCTACGAGCAGTACTTC.

CDR3 sequence reads: CASSQDEGGDETQYF. CDR3 coding DNA: TGCGCCAGCAGCCAAGACGAAGGGGGTGACGAGACCCAGTACTTC. The J gene is TRBJ2-5, the V gene TRBV4-1, with D possibly being TRBD1 (6 bases). The CDR3 covers 15 residues. The germline V gene encodes CDR1 MGHRA and CDR2 YSYEKL. V was cut by 0 bases and J by 5 bases, with 13 bases left in between.

This chain links TRBV29-1 with TRBJ1-2; D is possibly TRBD1 (6 bases). The CDR3 has 13 amino acids. Germline V gene data show CDR1 as SQVTM and CDR2 as ANQGSEA. The V end was cut by 6 bases, the J end by 8 bases, with 19 bases between. The DNA of the CDR3 is TGCAGCGTGTACCAGGGGTCCCAGGGGGGCTACACCTTC. Translating it yields CSVYQGSQGGYTF.

The chain employs TRBV6-2 or TRBV6-3 and TRBJ2-7, with no clear D. Trimming pared 3 bases from V and 4 bases from J, leaving 4 bases between. The length of the CDR3 is 11 residues. In germline, CDR1 is MNHEY, CDR2 SVGEGT. The CDR3 DNA sequence: TGTGCCAGCAGTTATATGTACGAGCAGTACTTC. It encodes CASSYMYEQYF.

This rearrangement joins TRBV7-6 to TRBJ1-5, with D perhaps matching TRBD1 (6 bases). The V end was cut by 6 bases, the J end by 4 bases, with 16 bases between. The CDR3 length is 15 residues. Looked up from germline, CDR1 is SGHVS and CDR2 is FNYEAQ. The CDR3 bases are TGTGCCAGCAGTCCCACCGCAGGGGATAATCAGCCCCAGCATTTT. Its protein product is CASSPTAGDNQPQHF.

The genes are TRBV6-5 and TRBJ1-1; D remains ambiguous. The V gene's germline CDR1 is MNHEY and CDR2 SVGAGI. V dropped 6 bases and J dropped 1 base, with 15 bases sitting between them. This CDR3 has 15 amino acids. CDR3 protein: CASRQSGRGNTEAFF. The DNA of the CDR3 is TGTGCCAGCAGACAATCGGGTAGAGGGAACACTGAAGCTTTCTTT.

The chain recombines TRBV19 with TRBJ1-5; no clear D gene. Germline CDR1 reads LNHDA; CDR2 reads SQIVND (reference sequence). The V end was cut by 7 bases, the J end by 8 bases, with 21 bases between. The CDR3 loop spans 15 amino acids. The CDR3 region has the DNA TGTGCCAGTAAGGCCAGGTCCGACGGTTTGGAGCCCCAGCATTTT. Protein product: CASKARSDGLEPQHF.

CDR3 DNA sequence: TGTGCCAGCAGCCAAGTGGTGGGCATCCAAGAGACCCAGTACTTC. Protein product: CASSQVVGIQETQYF. The chain recombines TRBV4-2 with TRBJ2-5; D call uncertain. With 1 base removed from V and 1 base from J, the gap between germline ends came to 10 bases. CDR1 is LGHNA and CDR2 is YNFKEQ in the germline V gene. The CDR3 loop spans 15 amino acids.

The chain uses TRBV27 and TRBJ2-7; D is perhaps TRBD1 (7 bases). Germline lookup yields CDR1 MNHEY and CDR2 SMNVEV (reference sequence). The CDR3 spans 16 residues. Trimming took 5 bases from V and 4 from J, leaving 21 bases between them. The CDR3 DNA sequence: TGTGCCAGCAGTGGAGGGGGCCGACAGGGCAAATACGAGCAGTACTTC. Encoded protein: CASSGGGRQGKYEQYF.

The V and J genes are TRBV11-3 and TRBJ1-3; TRBD1 agrees at 8 bases. V shed 4 bases and J 3 bases; nucleotides not matched to a gene: 5. The CDR3 is 15 amino acids. The germline V gene encodes CDR1 SGHNT and CDR2 YENEEA. The CDR3 nucleotides are TGTGCCAGCAGCTCCGGACAGGGAAGTGGAAACACCATATATTTT. Translated, it gives CASSSGQGSGNTIYF.

The gene calls are TRBV7-9 and TRBJ2-1; 7 bases fit TRBD2. With 2 bases clipped from V and 4 bases from J, the junction kept 11 bases outside the gene matches. Germline-derived CDR1 and CDR2 are SEHNR and FQNEAQ (reference sequence). The CDR3 has 17 residues. The CDR3 region is CASSLSLAGVSYNEQFF. The CDR3 nucleotides are TGTGCCAGCAGCTTATCTTTGGCGGGAGTTTCATACAATGAGCAGTTCTTC.

The rearrangement uses TRBV19 and TRBJ1-2; weak D call: TRBD1 (5 bases). The length of the CDR3 is 14 residues. Germline V CDR1 and CDR2: LNHDA, SQIVND (reference sequence). The V gene lost 3 bases and the J gene lost 0 bases, with 8 bases spanning the gap. The CDR3 reads CASSMARANYGYTF. The CDR3, as DNA: TGTGCCAGTAGTATGGCCAGGGCTAACTATGGCTACACCTTC.

In this sample, this clone turned up once. The rearrangement uses TRBV28 and TRBJ2-5, with D hard to call. V was cut by 2 bases and J by 2 bases, with 6 bases left in between. This CDR3 has 13 amino acids. Germline V gives CDR1 MDHEN, CDR2 SYDVKM. The CDR3 region is CASSLKQQETQYF. CDR3 nucleotides: TGTGCCAGCAGTTTAAAACAGCAAGAGACCCAGTACTTC.

J is TRBJ2-2 and V is TRBV18, with 7 bases that match TRBD1. The V gene end was trimmed by 1 base and the J gene end by 5 bases; junction bases not matched to a gene: 4. This CDR3 contains 15 residues. Germline-derived CDR1 and CDR2 are KGHSH and LQKENI. CDR3 region: CASSPRDSRTGELFF. Written as DNA, the CDR3 is TGTGCCAGCTCACCACGGGACAGCCGGACCGGGGAGCTGTTTTTT.

The chain employs TRBV11-2 and TRBJ2-5; 13 bases fit TRBD2. Germline trimming cut 5 bases from V and 1 base from J; bases unmatched to any gene: 7. Germline V lookup: CDR1 SGHAT, CDR2 FQNNGV. The CDR3 sequence is 17 residues long. CDR3 loop: CASSETSGGPFQETQYF. The CDR3 DNA is TGTGCCAGCAGCGAGACTAGCGGGGGGCCTTTCCAAGAGACCCAGTACTTC.

This chain joins TRBV6-5 and TRBJ2-7, with 11 bases aligning to TRBD2. The ends lost 6 bases at V and 9 bases at J; junction bases unmatched: 7. Germline assignment: CDR1 MNHEY and CDR2 SVGAGI. The CDR3 spans 13 residues. Here the CDR3 reads CASSRLAGKGQYF. The CDR3 DNA reads as TGTGCCAGCAGCCGACTAGCGGGGAAGGGGCAGTACTTC.

The chain combines TRBV28 with TRBJ2-1, with TRBD2 matching 7 bases. This CDR3 spans 16 amino acids. CDR1 and CDR2 (germline): MDHEN, SYDVKM. Unmatched junction bases numbered 9, after V lost 4 bases and J lost 3 bases. The CDR3 DNA is TGTGCCAGCAGTTCGCCCCCTAGCGGAAACTACAATGAGCAGTTCTTC. Translation: CASSSPPSGNYNEQFF.

The chain recombines TRBV27 with TRBJ1-2; a weak D match, TRBD1 (6 bases). In germline, CDR1 is MNHEY, CDR2 SMNVEV (reference sequence). Trimming pared 5 bases from V and 7 bases from J, leaving 29 bases between. The length of the CDR3 is 18 residues. The CDR3, as DNA: TGTGCCAGCAGTAAAGCCCCCCCCTATGCGACAGGTTTTCCTGGCTACACCTTC. Translated: CASSKAPPYATGFPGYTF.

This chain links TRBV28 with TRBJ1-2; D possibly corresponds to TRBD1 (6 bases). CDR3 length: 13 amino acids. Germline loops: CDR1 MDHEN, CDR2 SYDVKM. The V end was cut by 6 bases, the J end by 3 bases, with 11 bases between. CDR3 amino acids: CASSRDRYYGYTF. DNA for the CDR3: TGTGCCAGCAGCCGAGACAGGTACTATGGCTACACCTTC.